These 21 T cell receptor beta chains share one sample of origin, sequenced in a study of T cell repertoires in cytomegalovirus infection. These receptors' antigens are unknown. In TCRdb, the reads were re-called with MiXCR into one record per CDR3 protein. The sample includes hundreds of thousands of distinct CDR3 sequences, roughly 31% of them seen just once. The material sequenced was cultured CD8+ T cells from PBMCs, taken from culture after CMV antigen stimulation. The receptors originated from a human donor in good health (CMV status not recorded). Some clones in this sample may be carry-over from other donors' samples.

The V and J genes are TRBV7-6 and TRBJ1-1; perhaps TRBD1 as D (5 bases). This CDR3 is built from 11 residues. V dropped 5 bases and J dropped 13 bases, with 14 bases sitting between them. Germline lookup yields CDR1 SGHVS and CDR2 FNYEAQ. The CDR3 DNA sequence: TGTGCCAGCAGCACACCGGGGGTAGATTTCTTT. Amino acid sequence: CASSTPGVDFF.

This clonotype occurred many times. V usage is TRBV7-6 and J usage is TRBJ2-7; perhaps TRBD2 as D (6 bases). V was clipped by 2 bases and J by 6 bases, with 20 bases between them. Germline CDR1 and CDR2: SGHVS and FNYEAQ. There are 16 residues in the CDR3. CDR3 in amino acids: CASSLRSGTPVSEQYF. Here the CDR3 DNA reads TGTGCCAGCAGCTTAAGATCCGGGACTCCGGTCAGCGAGCAGTACTTC.

The V gene is TRBV10-3, the J gene TRBJ2-4; TRBD2 matches 10 bases. The CDR3 runs to 16 residues. V lost 5 bases, J lost 5 bases, and 9 bases stayed unmatched. The germline CDR1 and CDR2 sequences are ENHRY and SYGVKD. The CDR3 region has the DNA TGTGCCATCAGTCCAAGGACTAGCGGAATGGAAAACATTCAGTACTTC. It specifies CAISPRTSGMENIQYF.

This clonotype was recorded many times. The rearrangement joins TRBV7-6 to TRBJ1-1; no firm D call. The CDR3 length is 15 residues. Germline V gene sequence: CDR1 SGHVS, CDR2 FNYEAQ. Trimming took off 5 bases at V and 0 bases at J, with 13 bases between the two ends. The DNA for the CDR3 is TGTGCCAGCAGCCCCACGGGAGGCATGAACACTGAAGCTTTCTTT. Encoded protein: CASSPTGGMNTEAFF.

This chain connects TRBV2 to TRBJ2-3; D possibly corresponds to TRBD2 (5 bases). The germline V and J ends were trimmed by 0 bases and 0 bases, with 13 bases remaining between them. Germline CDR1 SNHLY, CDR2 FYNNEI. The CDR3 has 17 residues. The CDR3: CASSEAPRGSSTDTQYF. Written as DNA, the CDR3 is TGTGCCAGCAGTGAAGCCCCCCGGGGTTCTAGCACAGATACGCAGTATTTT.

In this sample, this clonotype turned up a few times. As DNA, the CDR3 is TGTGCCAGCAGCGAGGATAGTTTTGAGCAGTTCTTC. The encoded protein is CASSEDSFEQFF. The rearrangement joins TRBV11-3 to TRBJ2-1; D is unresolved. Deletions cut 5 bases from V and 9 bases from J, with 11 bases between. The CDR3 sequence is 12 residues long. The germline CDR1 and CDR2 sequences are SGHNT and YENEEA.

This chain links TRBV5-6 with TRBJ1-1; no firm D call. The germline gives CDR1 SGHDT, CDR2 YYEEEE. The CDR3 totals 13 residues. V lost 0 bases, J lost 10 bases, and 13 bases lay in between. The CDR3 loop is CASSLGTGKGAFF. Written as DNA, the CDR3 is TGTGCCAGCAGCTTGGGGACGGGAAAGGGAGCTTTCTTT.

This clonotype appeared a few times. The chain joins TRBV11-2 to TRBJ1-2; tentative D call: TRBD1 (5 bases). CDR3 length equals 16 residues. V lost 0 bases to trimming and J lost 8 bases, with 19 bases between them. CDR1 and CDR2 (germline): SGHAT, FQNNGV. The CDR3 DNA follows: TGTGCCAGCAGCTTAGATCCAAGGACATCCTTCGGCGGCTACACCTTC. It yields the protein CASSLDPRTSFGGYTF.

J is TRBJ2-7 and V is TRBV6-1, with D perhaps assigned TRBD1 or TRBD2 (5 bases each). This CDR3 is built from 15 residues. V was pared by 2 bases and J by 0 bases, with 11 bases between. Germline CDR1 is MNHNS and CDR2 is SASEGT. This CDR3 reads CASSEMGVSSYEQYF. The CDR3 DNA is TGTGCCAGCAGTGAAATGGGGGTTAGCTCCTACGAGCAGTACTTC.

Of note for this clonotype: This clone may be a read error of a much larger clone one base away. The CDR3 coding sequence is TGTGCCAGCTCAGGCAGGACAACACCTCCCCATTACTCTGGAAACACCATATATTTT. Its translation: CASSGRTTPPHYSGNTIYF. V usage is TRBV12-3 or TRBV12-4 and J usage is TRBJ1-3, with D tentatively TRBD1 (5 bases). This CDR3 contains 19 residues. V was shortened by 8 bases and J by 0 bases, with 26 bases between the two germline ends.

CDR3 in amino acids: CSARAIGRVYEQYV. In DNA form, the CDR3 reads TGCAGTGCTAGGGCGATCGGGAGGGTCTACGAGCAGTACGTC. This chain links TRBV20-1 with TRBJ2-7; 8 positions agree with TRBD2. CDR1 is DFQATT, CDR2 SNEGSKA, per germline (reference sequence). V trimming: 3 bases; J trimming: 3 bases; junction bases outside the gene matches: 7. This CDR3 has 14 amino acids.

This clonotype has a handful of counts. The chain couples TRBV6-6 to TRBJ1-4; 7 nucleotides line up with TRBD1. The CDR3 is 14 amino acids. Trimming removed 4 bases from V and 15 bases from J; junction bases left unmatched: 14. Germline CDR1 MNHNY, CDR2 SVGAGI (reference sequence). Written as DNA, the CDR3 is TGTGCCAGCAGTTCCTACGAACAGGGGCGGGGAGTGTTTTTT. It translates to CASSSYEQGRGVFF.

Concerning this clonotype itself: At one end, the junction sequence differs from germline, possibly due to a read error. The rearrangement links TRBV27 to TRBJ2-3; TRBD2 aligns across 13 bases. The germline CDR1 and CDR2 sequences are MNHEY and SMNVEV (reference sequence). This CDR3 has 17 amino acids. The DNA for the CDR3 is TGTGCCAACAGTCCTCTACTAGCGGGGGGGCCCGCAGATACGCAGTATTTT. This translates into CANSPLLAGGPADTQYF.

The table lists this clonotype with a few counts. The chain carries TRBV5-1 and TRBJ2-3; 11 bases align to TRBD2. The CDR3 extends over 16 amino acids. V shed 5 bases, J shed 1 base, and the junction held 6 bases outside the gene matches. The germline CDR1 and CDR2 sequences are SGHRS and YFSETQ. This CDR3 reads CASRSTSGVGTDTQYF. For the CDR3, the DNA is TGCGCCAGCAGATCGACTAGCGGGGTGGGCACAGATACGCAGTATTTT.

This clonotype was detected a few times. The J gene is TRBJ1-4, the V gene TRBV7-8; D is perhaps TRBD1 (5 bases). Germline loops: CDR1 SGHVS, CDR2 FQNEAQ. The V end was cut by 5 bases, the J end by 7 bases, with 17 bases between. The CDR3 length is 15 residues. Here the CDR3 DNA reads TGTGCCAGCAGCCCCATCGAGGGGCGGCGTGAAAAACTGTTTTTT. Amino acid sequence: CASSPIEGRREKLFF.

Comment on this clonotype: Possible read error: a much larger clone is one base away. J is TRBJ2-1 and V is TRBV12-3 or TRBV12-4, with TRBD1 matching 11 bases. The CDR3 is 15 residues long. Here the CDR3 reads CASRRTGGSYNVQFF. CDR3 coding DNA: TGTGCCAGCAGGAGGACAGGGGGCTCCTACAATGTGCAGTTCTTC.

The gene calls are TRBV28 and TRBJ1-2; TRBD1 might be the D (6 bases). The V and J ends lost 3 bases and 7 bases respectively, with 18 bases between them. This CDR3 has 15 amino acids. Germline V lookup: CDR1 MDHEN, CDR2 SYDVKM. Here the CDR3 DNA reads TGTGCCAGCAGTTTGCCTCGAACAGGGTTGCCTGGCTACACCTTC. It is translated as CASSLPRTGLPGYTF.

The sample holds a few counts of this clonotype. This chain uses TRBV28 with TRBJ2-2; TRBD1 is a possible D gene (5 bases). The V gene's germline CDR1 is MDHEN and CDR2 SYDVKM. V lost 7 bases to trimming and J lost 2 bases, with 11 bases between them. The CDR3 runs to 14 residues. The CDR3 sequence: CASTKTVNTGELFF. DNA for the CDR3: TGTGCCAGCACTAAGACAGTTAACACCGGGGAGCTGTTTTTT.

This clonotype showed up just a few times. This sequence joins TRBV29-1 and TRBJ1-2; D is unresolved. Germline CDR1 SQVTM, CDR2 ANQGSEA. V was cut by 3 bases and J by 2 bases, with 10 bases left in between. This CDR3 region has 13 residues. CDR3 sequence: CSVDWAWNYGYTF. The DNA of the CDR3 is TGCAGCGTTGATTGGGCTTGGAACTATGGCTACACCTTC.

The chain joins TRBV6-6 to TRBJ1-3; TRBD1 is a possible D gene (6 bases). V gave up 1 base and J gave up 2 bases, with 12 bases separating them. CDR3 length: 16 amino acids. The germline V gene encodes CDR1 MNHNY and CDR2 SVGAGI (reference sequence). In nucleotides, the CDR3 is TGTGCCAGCAGTTACTACCAGGGGAAGGCTGGAAACACCATATATTTT. Translation: CASSYYQGKAGNTIYF.

This clonotype was counted only a few times. The genes are TRBV7-6 and TRBJ1-2; a weak D match, TRBD1 (5 bases). Between the trimmed V and J ends, which lost 5 bases and 4 bases, there was a span of 17 bases. Germline lookup yields CDR1 SGHVS and CDR2 FNYEAQ. The CDR3 contains 15 residues. CDR3 nucleotides: TGTGCCAGCAGCGAGGACCAGACAGCCCCCTATGGCTACACCTTC. Protein: CASSEDQTAPYGYTF.